Described below is a single T cell receptor beta chain sequence and its context. What it binds is unknown. These data belong to a study of T cells in narcolepsy. Overall study context: Healthy controls were enrolled alongside patients with narcolepsy type 1 or type 2. Study-level results: Healthy controls reportedly lacked the autoreactive clonotypes serially found in patients' blood. In some patient and control memory CD4+ samples, autoreactive clones were absent.

Profiling relied on immunoSEQ multiplex PCR, and the TCRdb table lists in-frame clones only, not all of them. The sample includes some 32,000 clones, 78% of them seen just once. CDR1 SGDLS and CDR2 YYNGEE come from the germline V gene. V lost 0 bases to trimming and J lost 3 bases, with 12 bases between them. CDR3 length: 15 amino acids. Specimen: CD45RA- memory CD4+ T cells from PBMCs. The source is a human donor with narcolepsy. This chain joins TRBV9 and TRBJ1-1; no clear D gene. The CDR3 DNA reads TGTGCCAGCAGCGTAGGGTTGGGTTTGGACACTGAAGCTTTCTTT. This translates into CASSVGLGLDTEAFF.